Below are 9 T cell receptor beta chains sequenced from a single sample in a study of blood T cell repertoires in COVID-19. Using immunoSEQ multiplex PCR, the repertoire was profiled, and TCRdb retains in-frame clones only, with some absent. The data hold under 45,000 clones, with more than 75% observed a single time. Source material: peripheral blood. These receptor sequences come from a man older than 75 with acute or convalescent COVID-19.

The chain combines TRBV7-2 with TRBJ2-7; 7 nucleotides agree with TRBD2. Germline CDR1 and CDR2: SGHTA and FQGNSA. After removal of 5 bases from V and 3 bases from J, the junction contained 10 bases not matched to a gene. This CDR3 has 15 residues. The CDR3 loop is CASSPGGGSNYEQYF. CDR3 DNA: TGTGCCAGCAGCCCGGGAGGCGGGAGTAACTACGAGCAGTACTTC. Together with reference TRBV7-2 and TRBJ2-7, the CDR3 gives the full variable domain: GAGVSQSPSNKVTEKGKDVELRCDPISGHTALYWYRQSLGQGLEFLIYFQGNSAPDKSGLPSDRFSAERTGGSVSTLTIQRTQQEDSAVYLCASSPGGGSNYEQYFGPGTRLTVT.

The V call is TRBV7-8, the J call TRBJ2-1; D gene unclear. The V gene lost 1 base and the J gene lost 7 bases, with 11 bases spanning the gap. The germline gives CDR1 SGHVS, CDR2 FQNEAQ. This CDR3 is built from 14 residues. CDR3 sequence: CASSLVANANEQFF. CDR3 sequence (DNA): TGTGCCAGCAGCTTAGTCGCCAACGCGAATGAGCAGTTCTTC.

This chain joins TRBV7-2 and TRBJ2-7; a possible D gene is TRBD1 (6 bases). The CDR3 is 14 amino acids. Germline V gene sequence: CDR1 SGHTA, CDR2 FQGNSA. Trimming took off 5 bases at V and 1 base at J, with 12 bases between the two ends. The CDR3 nucleotides are TGTGCCAGCAGCGTCGCGACAGGTTCCTACGAGCAGTACTTC. Its translation: CASSVATGSYEQYF.

V and J are TRBV2 and TRBJ1-1, with D maybe TRBD1 (6 bases). Trimming took 6 bases from V and 5 from J, leaving 16 bases between them. Germline V gene lookup returns CDR1 SNHLY and CDR2 FYNNEI. CDR3 size: 14 residues. CDR3: CASRIKGEGTEAFF. The DNA of the CDR3 is TGTGCCAGCAGGATAAAGGGGGAGGGAACTGAAGCTTTCTTT.

This clone was seen a single time. This rearrangement joins TRBV13 to TRBJ2-7, with 7 bases identical to TRBD1. Unmatched junction bases numbered 4, after V lost 5 bases and J lost 6 bases. Looked up from germline, CDR1 is PRHDT and CDR2 is FYEKMQ (reference sequence). The CDR3 is 12 residues long. The CDR3 DNA reads as TGTGCCAGCAGCACAACAGGGGCCGAGCAGTACTTC. This gives the protein CASSTTGAEQYF.

The rearrangement joins TRBV7-9 to TRBJ1-3; 10 bases map to TRBD1. The CDR3 has 15 residues. Germline CDR1 and CDR2: SEHNR and FQNEAQ (reference sequence). After removal of 5 bases from V and 7 bases from J, the junction contained 8 bases not matched to a gene. The CDR3 region has the DNA TGTGCCAGCAGCCGAGGGACAGGGGAAGGGAACACCATATATTTT. Translating it yields CASSRGTGEGNTIYF.

The CDR3 DNA is TGTGCCACCACCCCGACAGGGTCTAATGAAAAACTGTTTTTT. Protein product: CATTPTGSNEKLFF. This chain uses TRBV15 with TRBJ1-4; 7 positions agree with TRBD1. CDR1 is LNHNV, CDR2 YYDKDF, per germline (reference sequence). The CDR3 has 14 residues. With V trimmed by 7 bases and J by 3 bases, 5 bases remained unmatched.

The chain employs TRBV5-1 and TRBJ2-5; 12 bases agree with TRBD2. Germline V gene sequence: CDR1 SGHRS, CDR2 YFSETQ. CDR3 length: 15 residues. The V gene end was trimmed by 1 base and the J gene end by 5 bases; junction bases not matched to a gene: 3. The CDR3 coding sequence is TGCGCCAGCAGCTTGTCTAGCGGGAGGGCCGAGACCCAGTACTTC. This translates into CASSLSSGRAETQYF.

The chain joins TRBV6-5 to TRBJ1-5; TRBD1 aligns across 8 bases. The germline V gene encodes CDR1 MNHEY and CDR2 SVGAGI. There are 14 residues in the CDR3. With 1 base clipped from V and 5 bases from J, the junction kept 1 base outside the gene matches. The CDR3 sequence is CASSYYRGDQPQHF. CDR3 DNA sequence: TGTGCCAGCAGTTACTACAGGGGGGATCAGCCCCAGCATTTT.